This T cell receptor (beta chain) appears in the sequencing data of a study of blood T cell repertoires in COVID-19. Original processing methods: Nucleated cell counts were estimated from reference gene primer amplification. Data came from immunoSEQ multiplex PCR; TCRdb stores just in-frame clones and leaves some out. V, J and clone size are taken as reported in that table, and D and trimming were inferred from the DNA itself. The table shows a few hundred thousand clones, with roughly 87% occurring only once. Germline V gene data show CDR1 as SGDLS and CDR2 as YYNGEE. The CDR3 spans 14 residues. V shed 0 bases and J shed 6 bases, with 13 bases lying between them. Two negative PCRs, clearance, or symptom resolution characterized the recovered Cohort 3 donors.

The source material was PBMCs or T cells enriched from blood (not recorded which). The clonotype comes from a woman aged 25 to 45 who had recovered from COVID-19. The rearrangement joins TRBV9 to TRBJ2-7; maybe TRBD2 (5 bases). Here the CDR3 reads CASSVAERIGEQYF. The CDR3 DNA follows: TGTGCCAGCAGCGTAGCTGAGCGGATAGGCGAGCAGTACTTC.